This TCR beta chain was identified during a study of blood T cell dynamics during melanoma immunotherapy. The CDR3 totals 12 residues. Germline V lookup: CDR1 MNHNY, CDR2 SVGAGI (reference sequence). Trimming left V 6 bases short and J 7 bases short, with 12 bases between. Time point denoted: pre-treatment baseline. Blood was drawn before treatment and at week 3 after checkpoint blockade. Clones were read by immunoSEQ multiplex PCR, and TCRdb kept only the in-frame ones, dropping some. The top ten hold 35% to 45% of the sample, which has over 6,500 clones, over 80% seen once. Sequenced material: blood, taken from a patient treated with checkpoint blockade. This receptor was obtained from a human donor with melanoma. Some clones in this sample may be carry-over from other donors' samples. This chain connects TRBV6-6 to TRBJ1-1; TRBD1 might be the D (5 bases). The chain's CDR3 is CASSPPGGEAFF. As DNA, the CDR3 is TGTGCCAGCAGCCCCCCGGGGGGTGAAGCTTTCTTT.